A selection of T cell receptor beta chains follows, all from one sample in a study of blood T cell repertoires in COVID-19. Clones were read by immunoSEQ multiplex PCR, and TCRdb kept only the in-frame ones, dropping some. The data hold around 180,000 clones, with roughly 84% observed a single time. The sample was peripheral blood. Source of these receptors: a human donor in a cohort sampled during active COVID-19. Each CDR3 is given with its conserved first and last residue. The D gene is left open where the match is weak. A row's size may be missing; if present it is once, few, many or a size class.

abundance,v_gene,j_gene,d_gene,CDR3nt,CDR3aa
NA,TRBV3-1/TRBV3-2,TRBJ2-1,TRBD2,TGTGCCAGCACCCGGGGGGGGTTAGGGCACAATGAGCAGTTCTTC,CASTRGGLGHNEQFF
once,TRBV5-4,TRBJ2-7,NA,TGTGCCAGCAGCTCGGACATCGCCGAGCAGTACTTC,CASSSDIAEQYF
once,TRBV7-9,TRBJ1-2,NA,TGTGCCAGCAGCCTAGACAGTAACTATGGCTACACCTTC,CASSLDSNYGYTF
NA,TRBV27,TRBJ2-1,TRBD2,TGTGCCAGCATACGGCGGGAGGGCCAGAATGAGCAGTTCTTC,CASIRREGQNEQFF
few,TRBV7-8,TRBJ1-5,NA,TGTGCCAGCAGCTTAGAGGGGGGGAAACAGCCCCAGCATTTT,CASSLEGGKQPQHF
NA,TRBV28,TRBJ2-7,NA,TGTGCCAGCAGTCTTTCAACTAGGGTCTTTTCCTACGAGCAGTACTTC,CASSLSTRVFSYEQYF
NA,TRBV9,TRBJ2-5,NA,TGTGCCAGCAGCGTAGCTGAGGTAGAGACCCAGTACTTC,CASSVAEVETQYF
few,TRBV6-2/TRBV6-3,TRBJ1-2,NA,TGTGCCAGCAGTTCAGTCCGGGAGGACTATGGCTACACCTTC,CASSSVREDYGYTF
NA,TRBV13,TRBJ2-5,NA,TGTGCCAGCAGCCGACGCACAGGGATACAAGAGACCCAGTACTTC,CASSRRTGIQETQYF
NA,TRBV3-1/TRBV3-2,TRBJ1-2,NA,TGTGCCAGCAGCCAATTAGGGGCTGGCGGCTACACCTTC,CASSQLGAGGYTF
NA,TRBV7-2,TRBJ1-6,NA,TGTGCCAGCAGCACAAGGCAGGCACCCCTCCACTTT,CASSTRQAPLHF
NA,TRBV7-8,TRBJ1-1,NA,TGTGCCAGCGACTCCGGGGGGTCGGGCACTGAAGCTTTCTTT,CASDSGGSGTEAFF
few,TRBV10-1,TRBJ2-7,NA,TGCGCCAGCAGACAGGAACCCTACGAGCAGTACTTC,CASRQEPYEQYF
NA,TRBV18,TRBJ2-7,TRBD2,TGTGCCAGCTCACCGCTACTGACTAGCGGGGGGGCCGGTCCCTACGAGCAGTACTTC,CASSPLLTSGGAGPYEQYF
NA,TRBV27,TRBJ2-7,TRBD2,TGTGCCAGCAGTCCGGGACTAGCGGGTTATGAGCAGTACTTC,CASSPGLAGYEQYF
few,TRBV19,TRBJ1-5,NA,TGTGCCACCGAAGCGTATGGGGGCGGCAATCAGCCCCAGCATTTT,CATEAYGGGNQPQHF
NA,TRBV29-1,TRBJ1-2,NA,TGCAGCGTTGAAGCGGGAGTCTATGGCTACACCTTC,CSVEAGVYGYTF
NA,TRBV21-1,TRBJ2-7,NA,TGTGCCAGCAGCAGTTCGACAGGACGAAGGGAGCAGTACTTC,CASSSSTGRREQYF
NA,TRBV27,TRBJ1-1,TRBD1,TGTGCCAGCCGGAGGGGGCTTGGCACTGAAGCTTTCTTT,CASRRGLGTEAFF
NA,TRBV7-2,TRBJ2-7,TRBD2,TGTGCCAGCAGCTTAGGCTCTAGCGGGAGGGGCAGCTACGAGCAGTACTTC,CASSLGSSGRGSYEQYF
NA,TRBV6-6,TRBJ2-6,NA,TGTGCCAGCAGTTACTCGGACACTGGGGCCAACGTCCTGACTTTC,CASSYSDTGANVLTF
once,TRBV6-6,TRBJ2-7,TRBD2,TGTGCCAGCAGTTACTCGGGGACTAGCAAACCCGAGCAGTACTTC,CASSYSGTSKPEQYF
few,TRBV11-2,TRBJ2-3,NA,TGTGCCAGCAGCTTAGACGGGGTGGGCACAGATACGCAGTATTTT,CASSLDGVGTDTQYF
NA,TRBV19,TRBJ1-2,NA,TGTGCCAGTAGTCCGGGAGCGGGCTATGGCTACACCTTC,CASSPGAGYGYTF
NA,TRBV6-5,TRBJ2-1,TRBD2,TGTGCCAGCAGTTCACAGCGGGAAGGGAGGGTTAGTGAGCAGTTCTTC,CASSSQREGRVSEQFF
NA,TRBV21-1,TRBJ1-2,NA,TGTGCCAGCAGCGAGACGGCCGGGGTTGACGGCTACACCTTC,CASSETAGVDGYTF
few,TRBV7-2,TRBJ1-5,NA,TGTGCCAGCAGCTTAGACAGAGGGAATCAGCCCCAGCATTTT,CASSLDRGNQPQHF
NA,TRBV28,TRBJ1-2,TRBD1,TGTGCCAGCATCCCAGGGGGCGCACACTATGGCTACACCTTC,CASIPGGAHYGYTF
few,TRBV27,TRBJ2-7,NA,TGTGCCAGCAGTTTCCTAGCGAGGGAGCAGTACTTC,CASSFLAREQYF
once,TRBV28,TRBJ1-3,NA,TGTGCCAGCAGCCACAGGGTTTCTGGAAACACCATATATTTT,CASSHRVSGNTIYF
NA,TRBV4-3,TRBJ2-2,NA,TGCGCCAGCAGCCAAGAATTTGTAGCCGGGGAGCTGTTTTTT,CASSQEFVAGELFF
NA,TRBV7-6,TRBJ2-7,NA,TGTGCCAGCAGCTTAAAGGGGGATGGCTACGAGCAGTACTTC,CASSLKGDGYEQYF
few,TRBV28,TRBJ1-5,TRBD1,TGTGCCAGCAGCCCAGGGGGGACAGGGGCCTCGGCCCAGCATTTT,CASSPGGTGASAQHF
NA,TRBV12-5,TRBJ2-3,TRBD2,TGTGCTAGTGGTTTGGTACTAGCGGGGGTCGGAGATACGCAGTATTTT,CASGLVLAGVGDTQYF
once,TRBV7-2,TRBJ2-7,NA,TGTGCCAGCAGCTTAGCGGGGACATCCGAGCAGTACTTC,CASSLAGTSEQYF
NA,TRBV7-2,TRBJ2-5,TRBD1,TGTGCCAGCAGCTTGGGGACAGGGTTGGGGGAGACCCAGTACTTC,CASSLGTGLGETQYF
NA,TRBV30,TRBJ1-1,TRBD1,TGTGCCTGGAGTGTACGCGGCAGGGGGTCGGTCACTGAAGCTTTCTTT,CAWSVRGRGSVTEAFF
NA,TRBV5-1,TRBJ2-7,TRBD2,TGCGCCAGCAGCCCTAGCGGAGCCACCTACGAGCAGTACTTC,CASSPSGATYEQYF
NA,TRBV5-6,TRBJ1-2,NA,TGTGCCAGCACCTCCGGACAGAAGGGCTACACCTTC,CASTSGQKGYTF
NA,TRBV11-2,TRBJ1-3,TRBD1,TGTGCCAGCAGCTTCGGGACAGGGTCGCGGAACACCATATATTTT,CASSFGTGSRNTIYF
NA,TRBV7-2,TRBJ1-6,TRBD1,TGTGCCAGCAGCGCCCGGGACAGCAATTCACCCCTCCACTTT,CASSARDSNSPLHF
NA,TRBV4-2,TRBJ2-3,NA,TGTGCCAGCAGCCAAGCTCAAGGAGGGGGCTCCTCCACAGATACGCAGTATTTT,CASSQAQGGGSSTDTQYF
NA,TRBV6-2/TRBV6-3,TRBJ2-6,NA,TGTGCCAGCAGTTACTCTCGGGACTCTGGGGCCAACGTCCTGACTTTC,CASSYSRDSGANVLTF
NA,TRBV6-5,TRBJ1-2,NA,TGTGCCAGCAGTTACTCAATCGAGGAGCCCGGGGGCACCTTC,CASSYSIEEPGGTF
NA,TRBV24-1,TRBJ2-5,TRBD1,TGTGCCACCAGCCGCGGGGGACAGGGTATGGAGACCCAGTACTTC,CATSRGGQGMETQYF
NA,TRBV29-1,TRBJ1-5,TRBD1,TGCAGCGTTACGACAGGGATCGGTCAGCCCCAGCATTTT,CSVTTGIGQPQHF
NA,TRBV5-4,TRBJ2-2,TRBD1,TGTGCCAGCAGCTCCCGGGACAGGGTGCCCGGGGAGCTGTTTTTT,CASSSRDRVPGELFF
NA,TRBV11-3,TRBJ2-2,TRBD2,TGTGCCAGCAGCATCACTAGCGGGAACACCGGGGAGCTGTTTTTT,CASSITSGNTGELFF
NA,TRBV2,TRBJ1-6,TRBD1,TGTGCCAGCAGGGACAGGAGCTCCTATAATTCACCCCTCCACTTT,CASRDRSSYNSPLHF